This is a list of T cell receptor beta chains from one sample in a study of cytomegalovirus exposure and HLA in healthy donors. Only in-frame clones appear in the TCRdb table, and some are missing; sequencing was by immunoSEQ multiplex PCR. The sample records 60,000 to 75,000 clones, under 85% being singletons. Sequenced input: PBMCs. The source is a woman aged 60-70 years in good health and CMV-seropositive. The CDR3 runs from the conserved cysteine through the conserved F or W. Each record gives: V gene, J gene, clone size, CDR3 protein. The size entry is marked missing in some rows and otherwise reads once, few, many or a size class.

V: TRBV5-1
J: TRBJ2-1
size: NA
CDR3: CASGSLTYNEQFF

V: TRBV5-4
J: TRBJ1-2
size: NA
CDR3: CASSLAGTGVVYGYTF

V: TRBV27
J: TRBJ2-7
size: NA
CDR3: CASKRAGRLNEQYF

V: TRBV27
J: TRBJ2-5
size: NA
CDR3: CASREGGRETQYF

V: TRBV7-6
J: TRBJ2-2
size: NA
CDR3: CASTIRGQGGSGTGELFF

V: TRBV7-2
J: TRBJ1-2
size: NA
CDR3: CASSTPTVYGYTF

V: TRBV11-2
J: TRBJ1-1
size: NA
CDR3: CASSLFTLRAEAFF

V: TRBV30
J: TRBJ2-2
size: NA
CDR3: CAWIRGTNTGELFF

V: TRBV5-1
J: TRBJ1-4
size: few
CDR3: CASSSSGTDNEKLFF

V: TRBV5-1
J: TRBJ2-3
size: few
CDR3: CASSSYGPLKGADTQYF

V: TRBV18
J: TRBJ1-5
size: NA
CDR3: CASSPFRTGVGNQPQHF

V: TRBV2
J: TRBJ2-3
size: NA
CDR3: CASSPPAWRGVSNTQYF

V: TRBV9
J: TRBJ1-4
size: few
CDR3: CASSSSGTGGEKLFF

V: TRBV10-3
J: TRBJ1-5
size: few
CDR3: CAISPSGQGARQPQHF

V: TRBV5-4
J: TRBJ1-1
size: few
CDR3: CASSFRDRATEAFF

V: TRBV30
J: TRBJ2-4
size: once
CDR3: CAWSGDLAQYF

V: TRBV9
J: TRBJ2-5
size: NA
CDR3: CASSVDRWQETQYF

V: TRBV5-6
J: TRBJ1-2
size: few
CDR3: CASSYGQGSTNYGYTF

V: TRBV30
J: TRBJ1-1
size: NA
CDR3: CAWAGQGNTEAFF

V: TRBV25-1
J: TRBJ2-3
size: NA
CDR3: CASSDRGQDTQYF

V: TRBV5-1
J: TRBJ1-5
size: NA
CDR3: CASSLGQGAVQPQHF

V: TRBV6-6
J: TRBJ1-1
size: medium-sized
CDR3: CASSPPVNTEAFF

V: TRBV5-1
J: TRBJ2-2
size: few
CDR3: CASSFRVAAGELFF

V: TRBV5-6
J: TRBJ1-2
size: NA
CDR3: CASSPDRNYGYTF

V: TRBV29-1
J: TRBJ1-1
size: few
CDR3: CSGRDRGQSTERGEAFF

V: TRBV18
J: TRBJ1-5
size: NA
CDR3: CASSPMEVSQPQHF

V: TRBV11-2
J: TRBJ2-3
size: NA
CDR3: CASSYRRERTYTDTQYF

V: TRBV1
J: TRBJ2-3
size: NA
CDR3: CTSSQGAAGVEDTQYF

V: TRBV7-2
J: TRBJ2-3
size: once
CDR3: CASSNSGTDTQYF

V: TRBV5-1
J: TRBJ2-7
size: once
CDR3: CASSLEEVTSGAHF